This T cell receptor (beta chain) is drawn from a study of T cell changes during pregnancy in multiple sclerosis. The assay was immunoSEQ multiplex PCR, and TCRdb's table has in-frame clones only and misses some. Of 55,000 to 80,000 clones in the sample, 85% to 90% are singletons; the top ten hold around a tenth. This clone was seen once. CDR3 length: 13 residues. Trimming took 4 bases from V and 6 from J; bases not matched to a gene: 7. Per germline, CDR1 GTSNPN and CDR2 SVGIG (reference sequence). V gene TRBV30 combines with J gene TRBJ2-7, with 9 bases matching TRBD2. Sequencing used peripheral blood, obtained after pregnancy. This TCR derives from a female donor in good health, enrolled as a control in a pregnancy study. Here the CDR3 DNA reads TGTGCCTGGAACAAGGCGGGAGGGCTCGAGCAGTACTTC. Amino acids: CAWNKAGGLEQYF.